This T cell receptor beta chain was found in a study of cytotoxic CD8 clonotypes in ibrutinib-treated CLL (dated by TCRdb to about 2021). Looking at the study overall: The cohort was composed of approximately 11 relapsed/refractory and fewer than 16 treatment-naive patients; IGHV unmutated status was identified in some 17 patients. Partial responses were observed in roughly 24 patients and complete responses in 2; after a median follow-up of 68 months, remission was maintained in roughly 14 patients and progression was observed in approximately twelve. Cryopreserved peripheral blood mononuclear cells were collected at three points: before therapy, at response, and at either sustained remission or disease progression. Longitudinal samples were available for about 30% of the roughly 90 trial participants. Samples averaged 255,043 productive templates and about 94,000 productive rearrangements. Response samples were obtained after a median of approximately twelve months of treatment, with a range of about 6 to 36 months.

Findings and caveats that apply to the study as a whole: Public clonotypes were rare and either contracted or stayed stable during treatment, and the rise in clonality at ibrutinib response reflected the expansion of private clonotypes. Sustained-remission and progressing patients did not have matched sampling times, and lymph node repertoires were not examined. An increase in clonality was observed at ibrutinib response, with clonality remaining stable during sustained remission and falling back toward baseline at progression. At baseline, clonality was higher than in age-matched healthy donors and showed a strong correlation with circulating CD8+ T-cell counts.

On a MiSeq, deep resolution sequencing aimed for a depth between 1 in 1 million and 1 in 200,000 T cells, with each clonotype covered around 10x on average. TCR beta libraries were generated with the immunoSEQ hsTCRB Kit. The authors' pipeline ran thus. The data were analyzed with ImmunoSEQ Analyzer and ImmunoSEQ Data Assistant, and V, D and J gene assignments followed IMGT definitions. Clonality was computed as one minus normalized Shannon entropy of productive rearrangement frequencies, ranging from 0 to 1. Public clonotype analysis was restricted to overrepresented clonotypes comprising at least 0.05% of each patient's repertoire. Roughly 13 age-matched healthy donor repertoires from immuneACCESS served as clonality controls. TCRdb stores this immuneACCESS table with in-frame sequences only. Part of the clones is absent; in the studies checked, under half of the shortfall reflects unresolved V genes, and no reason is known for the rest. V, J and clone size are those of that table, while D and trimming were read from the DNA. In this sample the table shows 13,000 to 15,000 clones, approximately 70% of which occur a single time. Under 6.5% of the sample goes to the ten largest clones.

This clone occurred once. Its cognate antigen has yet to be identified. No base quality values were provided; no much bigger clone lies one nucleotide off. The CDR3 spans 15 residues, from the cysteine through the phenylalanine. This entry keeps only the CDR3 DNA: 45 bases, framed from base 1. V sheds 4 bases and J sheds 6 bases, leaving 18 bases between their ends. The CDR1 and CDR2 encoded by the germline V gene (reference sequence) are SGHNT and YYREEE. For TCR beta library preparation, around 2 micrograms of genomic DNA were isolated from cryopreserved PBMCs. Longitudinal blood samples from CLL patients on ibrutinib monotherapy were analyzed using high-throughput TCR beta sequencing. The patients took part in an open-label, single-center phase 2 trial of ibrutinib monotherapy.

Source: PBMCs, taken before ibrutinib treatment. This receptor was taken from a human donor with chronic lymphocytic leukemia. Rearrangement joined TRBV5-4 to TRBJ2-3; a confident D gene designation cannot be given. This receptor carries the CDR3 CASSLDQFHTDTQYF. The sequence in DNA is TGTGCCAGCAGCCTGGATCAGTTTCACACGGATACGCAGTATTTT.